This is a list of T cell receptor beta chains from one sample in a study of cytomegalovirus exposure and HLA in healthy donors. Assay used: immunoSEQ multiplex PCR; TCRdb lists only in-frame clones, some missing. The sample carries around 180,000 clones, around four fifths recorded once. Sequences were obtained from PBMCs. These receptor sequences come from a boy aged 2 to 9 in good health and CMV-seronegative. The CDR3 runs from the conserved cysteine through the conserved F or W. A D gene is named only where the DNA matches it firmly. Only part of the rows carry a size: once, few, many, or a class if the clone is expanded.

V gene	D gene	J gene	clone size	CDR3 protein	CDR3 DNA
TRBV7-8	TRBD1	TRBJ2-1	.	CASSSRQGHYNEQFF	TGTGCCAGCAGCTCTAGACAGGGACACTACAATGAGCAGTTCTTC
TRBV19	.	TRBJ1-3	.	CASSFYGQPPGNTIYF	TGTGCCAGTAGTTTTTACGGACAGCCTCCTGGAAACACCATATATTTT
TRBV6-1	TRBD1	TRBJ2-4	few	CASSDPGQGGPGNIQYF	TGTGCCAGCAGTGACCCGGGACAGGGGGGCCCGGGGAACATTCAGTACTTC
TRBV29-1	.	TRBJ2-5	.	CSATRGLETQYF	TGCAGCGCTACCAGGGGTCTCGAGACCCAGTACTTC
TRBV6-5	.	TRBJ1-3	.	CASSLTGAPGNTIYF	TGTGCCAGCAGTTTGACAGGAGCCCCTGGAAACACCATATATTTT
TRBV7-2	.	TRBJ2-1	.	CASTSEWPHNEQFF	TGTGCCAGTACCTCGGAGTGGCCCCACAATGAGCAGTTCTTC
TRBV19	.	TRBJ2-7	.	CASSIFMEGSEQYF	TGTGCCAGTAGTATTTTTATGGAGGGGAGCGAGCAGTACTTC
TRBV2	.	TRBJ2-2	.	CASSERRNTGELFF	TGTGCCAGCAGTGAAAGGAGGAACACCGGGGAGCTGTTTTTT
TRBV6-1	TRBD1	TRBJ2-1	once	CASSEETGIYNEQFF	TGTGCCAGCAGTGAGGAGACAGGGATATACAATGAGCAGTTCTTC
TRBV5-1	TRBD1	TRBJ2-3	.	CASRGQGANFGTDTQYF	TGCGCCAGCAGGGGTCAGGGGGCGAATTTTGGCACAGATACGCAGTATTTT
TRBV6-5	.	TRBJ1-1	.	CASRRQKNTEAFF	TGTGCCAGCAGGAGACAGAAGAACACTGAAGCTTTCTTT
TRBV30	TRBD2	TRBJ2-5	.	CAWSPGLAGVETQYF	TGTGCCTGGAGCCCGGGACTAGCGGGGGTAGAGACCCAGTACTTC
TRBV7-9	.	TRBJ2-1	few	CASRGGGEQFF	TGTGCCAGCAGAGGTGGCGGTGAGCAGTTCTTC
TRBV19	TRBD1	TRBJ1-4	.	CASSMVQGASEKLFF	TGTGCCAGTAGTATGGTACAGGGGGCGTCTGAAAAACTGTTTTTT
TRBV7-9	TRBD1	TRBJ1-2	.	CASSGWDRGPPLHYGYTF	TGTGCCAGCAGCGGCTGGGACAGGGGGCCCCCTCTTCACTATGGCTACACCTTC
TRBV9	.	TRBJ1-1	once	CASSVGTSGNTEAFF	TGTGCCAGCAGCGTAGGTACAAGCGGTAACACTGAAGCTTTCTTT
TRBV5-1	TRBD1	TRBJ2-7	.	CASSYDRVEGEQYF	TGCGCCAGCAGCTATGACAGGGTTGAGGGAGAGCAGTACTTC
TRBV19	.	TRBJ1-5	few	CASSTTRGSNQPQHF	TGTGCCAGTAGTACGACAAGGGGAAGCAATCAGCCCCAGCATTTT
TRBV25-1	.	TRBJ2-2	few	CASSITENTGELFF	TGTGCCAGCAGTATCACAGAGAACACCGGGGAGCTGTTTTTT
TRBV30	.	TRBJ1-3	.	CAWSGGPGNTIYF	TGTGCCTGGAGTGGAGGGCCCGGAAACACCATATATTTT
TRBV7-6	TRBD1	TRBJ1-1	.	CASSLPGTGEGDTEAFF	TGTGCCAGCAGCTTACCCGGGACAGGGGAGGGGGACACTGAAGCTTTCTTT
TRBV7-9	.	TRBJ2-3	.	CASSLAGTRSTDTQYF	TGTGCCAGCAGCTTAGCCGGGACTCGAAGCACAGATACGCAGTATTTT
TRBV7-2	.	TRBJ1-2	.	CASSSEAVARGYGYTF	TGTGCCAGCAGCTCCGAAGCGGTAGCCCGGGGCTATGGCTACACCTTC
TRBV5-6	TRBD1	TRBJ1-2	.	CASSSRTGALVDYGYTF	TGTGCCAGCAGCTCTAGGACAGGGGCCCTTGTCGACTATGGCTACACCTTC
TRBV30	TRBD2	TRBJ2-2	.	CAWLMGGSATGELFF	TGTGCCTGGCTTATGGGAGGGTCGGCCACCGGGGAGCTGTTTTTT
TRBV6-1	.	TRBJ1-2	.	CASSSAGLYGYTF	TGTGCCAGCAGTTCGGCGGGACTCTATGGCTACACCTTC
TRBV5-1	.	TRBJ2-2	.	CASSYLQGSDTGELFF	TGCGCCAGCAGCTACCTTCAGGGATCGGACACCGGGGAGCTGTTTTTT
TRBV6-5	.	TRBJ2-3	.	CASRLGRGGTDTQYF	TGTGCCAGCAGGCTGGGACGAGGGGGAACAGATACGCAGTATTTT
TRBV27	TRBD2	TRBJ2-1	.	CASRDLSGGYNEQFF	TGTGCCAGCAGGGACCTTTCGGGGGGGTACAATGAGCAGTTCTTC
TRBV30	.	TRBJ2-1	.	CASRAGHSLGSYNEQFF	TGTGCCTCCCGAGCGGGACACAGCCTGGGCTCCTACAATGAGCAGTTCTTC
TRBV6-6	.	TRBJ2-1	once	CASSYSDGMTYNEQFF	TGTGCCAGCAGTTACTCCGACGGTATGACTTACAATGAGCAGTTCTTC
TRBV14	TRBD2	TRBJ2-1	.	CASSPGTSGFARNEQFF	TGTGCCAGCAGCCCCGGGACTAGCGGGTTCGCTCGCAATGAGCAGTTCTTC
TRBV7-5	.	TRBJ1-6	.	CARSRGSSYNSPLHF	TGTGCCAGAAGCCGAGGCAGCTCCTATAATTCACCCCTCCACTTT
TRBV7-2	TRBD1	TRBJ2-1	.	CASSPDRVNEQFF	TGTGCCAGCAGTCCTGACAGGGTCAATGAGCAGTTCTTC
TRBV7-9	.	TRBJ2-1	.	CASSQALLSPYNEQFF	TGTGCCAGCAGCCAGGCCCTTTTGTCGCCCTACAATGAGCAGTTCTTC
TRBV19	.	TRBJ1-1	.	CASTTHRNTEAFF	TGTGCCAGTACCACCCACAGGAACACTGAAGCTTTCTTT
TRBV23-1	.	TRBJ2-5	.	CASSHRRQHQETQYF	TGCGCCAGCAGTCATCGCCGACAGCACCAAGAGACCCAGTACTTC
TRBV7-2	TRBD2	TRBJ2-7	.	CASSFNSGLGTYEQYF	TGTGCCAGCAGCTTTAATTCGGGACTAGGAACCTACGAGCAGTACTTC
TRBV4-3	TRBD1	TRBJ1-2	.	CASSQETRGDYGYTF	TGCGCCAGCAGCCAAGAAACCAGGGGGGACTATGGCTACACCTTC
TRBV15	TRBD2	TRBJ2-1	.	CATSSTGLAGYNEQFF	TGTGCCACCAGCAGCACGGGACTAGCGGGATACAATGAGCAGTTCTTC
TRBV9	.	TRBJ1-3	once	CASSDLTGANTIYF	TGTGCCAGCAGCGACCTGACAGGTGCAAACACCATATATTTT
TRBV29-1	.	TRBJ2-1	.	CSVGIRTEYNEQFF	TGCAGCGTGGGCATTCGGACAGAATACAATGAGCAGTTCTTC
TRBV6-5	.	TRBJ2-3	.	CASSRRAGGIDTQYF	TGTGCCAGCAGCCGGAGGGCAGGTGGAATAGATACGCAGTATTTT
TRBV5-5	.	TRBJ1-1	.	CASSLVTVMNTEAFF	TGTGCCAGCAGCCTAGTGACAGTGATGAACACTGAAGCTTTCTTT
TRBV5-6	.	TRBJ1-5	.	CASSLRFEEGQPQHF	TGTGCCAGCAGCTTGCGGTTTGAGGAGGGACAGCCCCAGCATTTT
TRBV19	TRBD2	TRBJ2-3	.	CASSIGSGSKTDTQYF	TGTGCCAGTAGTATCGGCAGCGGGAGCAAAACAGATACGCAGTATTTT
TRBV12-5	TRBD2	TRBJ2-2	.	CASGLVPSGRFDTGELFF	TGTGCTAGTGGTTTGGTACCCAGCGGGAGGTTCGACACCGGGGAGCTGTTTTTT
TRBV29-1	.	TRBJ2-2	.	CSVASAGELFF	TGCAGCGTTGCCAGTGCCGGGGAGCTGTTTTTT
TRBV25-1	.	TRBJ1-1	.	CASSEAAAHEAFF	TGTGCCAGCAGTGAGGCTGCTGCCCATGAAGCTTTCTTT
TRBV10-2	.	TRBJ1-5	.	CASSESWPSGQPQHF	TGCGCCAGCAGTGAGTCATGGCCATCAGGGCAGCCCCAGCATTTT
TRBV30	TRBD2	TRBJ2-3	.	CAWSRLAVSTDTQYF	TGTGCCTGGAGTCGACTAGCCGTAAGCACAGATACGCAGTATTTT